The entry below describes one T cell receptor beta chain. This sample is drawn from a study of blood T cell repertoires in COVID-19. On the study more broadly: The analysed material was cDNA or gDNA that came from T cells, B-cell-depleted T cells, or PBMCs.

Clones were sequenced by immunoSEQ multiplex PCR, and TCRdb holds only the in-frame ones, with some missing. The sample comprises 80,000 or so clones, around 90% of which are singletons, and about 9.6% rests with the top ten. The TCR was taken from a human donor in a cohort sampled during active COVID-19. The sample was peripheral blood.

This chain's CDR3 is CASRLQTGGMNTEAFF. CDR3 in DNA: TGTGCCAGCAGACTACAAACAGGGGGCATGAACACTGAAGCTTTCTTT. The chain recombines TRBV5-5 with TRBJ1-1; 9 bases agree with TRBD1. This CDR3 has 16 residues. From germline, CDR1 is SGHKS and CDR2 YYEKEE (reference sequence). The junction had 8 bases not matched to a gene; V was cut back by 5 bases and J by 0 bases. The entire variable domain, with the rest obtained from reference TRBV5-5 and TRBJ1-1, is as follows: DAGVTQSPTHLIKTRGQQVTLRCSPISGHKSVSWYQQVLGQGPQFIFQYYEKEERGRGNFPDRFSARQFPNYSSELNVNALLLGDSALYLCASRLQTGGMNTEAFFGQGTRLTVV.